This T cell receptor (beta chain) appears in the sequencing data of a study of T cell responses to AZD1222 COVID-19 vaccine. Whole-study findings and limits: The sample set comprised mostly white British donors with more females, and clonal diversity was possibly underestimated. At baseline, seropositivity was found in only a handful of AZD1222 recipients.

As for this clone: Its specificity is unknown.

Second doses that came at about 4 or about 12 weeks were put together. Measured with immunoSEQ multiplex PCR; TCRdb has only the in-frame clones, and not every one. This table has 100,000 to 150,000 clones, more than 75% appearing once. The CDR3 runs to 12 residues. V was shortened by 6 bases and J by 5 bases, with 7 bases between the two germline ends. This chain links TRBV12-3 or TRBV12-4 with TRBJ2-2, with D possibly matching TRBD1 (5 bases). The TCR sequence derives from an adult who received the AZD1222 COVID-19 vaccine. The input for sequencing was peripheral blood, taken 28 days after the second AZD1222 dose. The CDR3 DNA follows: TGTGCCAGCAGCCCAGGGACCGGGGAGCTGTTTTTT. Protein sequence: CASSPGTGELFF.